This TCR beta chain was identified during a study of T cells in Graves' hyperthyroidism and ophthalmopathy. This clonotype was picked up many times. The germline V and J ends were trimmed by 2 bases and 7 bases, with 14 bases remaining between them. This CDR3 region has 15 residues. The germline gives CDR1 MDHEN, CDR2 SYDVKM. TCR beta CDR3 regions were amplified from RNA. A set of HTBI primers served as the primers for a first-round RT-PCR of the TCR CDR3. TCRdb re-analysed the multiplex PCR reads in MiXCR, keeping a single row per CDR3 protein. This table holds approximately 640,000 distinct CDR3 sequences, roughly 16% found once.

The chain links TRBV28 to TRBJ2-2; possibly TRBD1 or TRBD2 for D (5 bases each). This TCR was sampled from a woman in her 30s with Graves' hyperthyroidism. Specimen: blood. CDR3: CASSLNTFGGGELFF. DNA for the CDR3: TGTGCCAGCAGTTTAAACACCTTTGGGGGCGGGGAGCTGTTTTTT.